This TCR beta chain was sequenced in a study of shared clonotypes between healthy human individuals. Caucasian adults living in Nashville, Tennessee, provided all samples. V gave up 1 base and J gave up 6 bases, with 10 bases separating them. This CDR3 is built from 14 residues. Looked up from germline, CDR1 is SGHNT and CDR2 is YYREEE (reference sequence). Clones were read by immunoSEQ multiplex PCR, and TCRdb kept only the in-frame ones, dropping some. The table lists some 1.4 million clones, around 95% of them singletons, with approximately 1.1% in the top ten. Material for sequencing was naive CD4+ T cells sorted from blood. As for subset: CD45RA+ positively selected. The clonotype was recovered from a young man in good health. This rearrangement joins TRBV5-4 to TRBJ2-2, with TRBD2 as a possible D gene (5 bases). This chain's CDR3 is CASSLNLGAGELFF. CDR3 DNA: TGTGCCAGCAGCTTGAACCTCGGGGCCGGGGAGCTGTTTTTT.